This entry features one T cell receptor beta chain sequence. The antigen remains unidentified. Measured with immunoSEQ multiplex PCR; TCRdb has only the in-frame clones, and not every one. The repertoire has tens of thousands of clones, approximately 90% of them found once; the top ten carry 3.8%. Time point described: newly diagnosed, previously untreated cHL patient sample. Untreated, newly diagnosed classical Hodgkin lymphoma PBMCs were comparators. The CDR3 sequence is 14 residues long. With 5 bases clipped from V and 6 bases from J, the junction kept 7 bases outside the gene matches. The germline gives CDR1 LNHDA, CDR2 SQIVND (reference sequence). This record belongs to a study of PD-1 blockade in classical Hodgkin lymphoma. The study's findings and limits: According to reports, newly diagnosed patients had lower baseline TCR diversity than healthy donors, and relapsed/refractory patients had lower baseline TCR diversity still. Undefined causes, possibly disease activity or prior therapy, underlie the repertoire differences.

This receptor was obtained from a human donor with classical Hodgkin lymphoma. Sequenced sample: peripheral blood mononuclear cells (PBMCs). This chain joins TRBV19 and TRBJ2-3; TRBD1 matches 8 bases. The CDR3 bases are TGTGCCAGTAGTCCCCGAGACAGGGGCGATACGCAGTATTTT. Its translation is CASSPRDRGDTQYF.